This T cell receptor beta chain originates from a study of shared T cell receptors in the human thymus. V lost 5 bases to trimming and J lost 0 bases; unmatched junction nucleotides: 7. CDR1 MNHNY and CDR2 SVGAGI come from the germline V gene (reference sequence). This CDR3 is built from 16 residues. The count of this clone is one. This table comes from immunoSEQ multiplex PCR, and its TCRdb copy is limited to in-frame clones, with some not included. Of about 380,000 clones in the sample, roughly 94% were seen once. The chain carries TRBV6-6 and TRBJ1-5, with 7 bases fitting TRBD1. The sequence was obtained from a human donor. The sample taken for sequencing was thymocytes. CDR3 DNA sequence: TGTGCCAGCAGTGCTGGGACAGCAAATAGCAATCAGCCCCAGCATTTT. This gives the protein CASSAGTANSNQPQHF.